Listed here is a single T cell receptor beta chain. Its antigen remains undetermined. It has no much larger one-base neighbor in the sample; base qualities were not kept. This entry belongs to a study of blood T cell repertoires in COVID-19 (dated by TCRdb to between 2020 and 2021). Context from the whole study: Samples covering the acute and convalescent phases of COVID-19 were provided by collaborators in the United States, Italy and Spain. The material from the prospective study consisted of cDNA or gDNA derived from T cells, B-cell-depleted T cells, or PBMCs. Subjects who had been exposed to COVID-19, were actively infected with it, or had recovered from it provided the deeply sampled blood TCRbeta repertoires that made up the dataset. The repertoires were released in a freely available public database intended as a resource for research on the immune response to SARS-CoV-2. Samples came from the ongoing ImmuneRACE study (first 160 participants) plus 1,254 subjects from 6 global collaborators. Sample metadata almost always included a de-identified subject ID, COVID-19 status, age in years and sex. Where available, HLA class I and class II types were taken from metadata supplied by the sample provider and were not determined by assay-based typing.

In Seattle, one collaborating source enrolled patients while the infection was active and tracked those patients longitudinally over the course of disease. The collaborating institutions used their own protocols to collect whole blood in K2EDTA tubes. For TCRbeta analysis, collaborator samples were shipped as frozen whole blood, as isolated PBMCs, or as DNA extracted from either sample type. TCRbeta CDR3 regions were amplified from genomic DNA by means of the immunoSEQ Assay, a bias-controlled multiplex PCR. Processing in the source paper ran as follows. The number of nucleated cells in each sample was estimated from the amplification of reference gene primers within the assay. To quantify the absolute abundance of each unique TCRbeta CDR3 rearrangement, sequence reads were collapsed and filtered. For each sample, productive Simpson clonality was calculated as the square root of Simpson's diversity index over productive rearrangements. The source is immuneACCESS, and TCRdb retained only in-frame sequences with V and J called. Part of the clones is not carried over; for the studies checked, unresolved V genes explain less than half of this, and the remainder is unexplained. For V, J and clone size, that table is used; D and trimming come from the DNA. The sample yields about 220,000 clones; approximately 85% were counted once. Approximately 5.6% of the sample lies in the top ten.

Here is what the overall study found, with its caveats: How much clinical and demographic metadata was included differed by source and by participant, and the metadata was provided uncurated.

The germline V gene supplies CDR1 SGHTA and CDR2 FQGNSA. From its cysteine to its phenylalanine, the CDR3 spans 13 amino acids. This entry keeps only the CDR3 DNA: 39 bases, framed from base 1. Germline trimming: 4 bases from V, 4 bases from J; junction bases outside gene matches: 3. The specimen sequenced was peripheral blood. This receptor was identified in a woman aged 70 to 79 with COVID-19, enrolled during active disease. This receptor chain uses TRBV7-2 and TRBJ2-5, with 7 middle bases fitting TRBD2. The nucleotide sequence is TGTGCCAGCAGCTCTAGGACTAGAGAGACCCAGTACTTC. Its protein reads: CASSSRTRETQYF. The CDR3, completed at both ends by the reference TRBV7-2 and TRBJ2-5 genes, gives the full variable domain GAGVSQSPSNKVTEKGKDVELRCDPISGHTALYWYRQSLGQGLEFLIYFQGNSAPDKSGLPSDRFSAERTGGSVSTLTIQRTQQEDSAVYLCASSSRTRETQYFGPGTRLLVL.